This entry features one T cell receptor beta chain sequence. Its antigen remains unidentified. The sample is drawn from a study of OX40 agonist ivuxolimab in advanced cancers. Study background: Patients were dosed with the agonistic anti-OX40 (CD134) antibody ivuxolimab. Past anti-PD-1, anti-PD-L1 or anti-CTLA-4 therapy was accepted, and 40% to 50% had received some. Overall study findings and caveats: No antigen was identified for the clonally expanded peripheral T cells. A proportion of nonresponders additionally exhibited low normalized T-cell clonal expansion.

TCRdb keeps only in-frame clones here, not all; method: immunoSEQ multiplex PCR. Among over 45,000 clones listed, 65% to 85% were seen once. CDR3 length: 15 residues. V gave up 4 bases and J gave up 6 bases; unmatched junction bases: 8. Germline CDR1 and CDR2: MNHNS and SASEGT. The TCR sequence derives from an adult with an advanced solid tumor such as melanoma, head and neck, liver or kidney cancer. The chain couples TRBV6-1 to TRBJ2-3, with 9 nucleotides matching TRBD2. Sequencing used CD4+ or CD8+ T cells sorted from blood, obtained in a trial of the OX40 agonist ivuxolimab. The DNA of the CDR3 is TGTGCCAGCAGTGCCGAGCGGGGGGTTCACGATACGCAGTATTTT. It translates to CASSAERGVHDTQYF.